A single sample is the source of the 6 T cell receptor beta chains below, sequenced in a study of shared clonotypes between healthy human individuals. Naive CD8 cells were CD45RO-negative, positively selected for CCR7, excluding terminally differentiated effector memory CD45RA+ cells. Some clones are missing from TCRdb's copy, which holds only in-frame ones; the method was immunoSEQ multiplex PCR. Here the sample spans hundreds of thousands of clones, about 96% being singletons. Sequencing input: naive CD8+ T cells sorted from blood. These receptors all stem from a woman aged 25 to 39 in good health.

The chain carries TRBV4-1 and TRBJ2-1; 9 nucleotides match TRBD1. Germline values: CDR1 MGHRA, CDR2 YSYEKL. With 5 bases clipped from V and 5 bases from J, the junction kept 7 bases outside the gene matches. The CDR3 has 15 residues. CDR3 DNA: TGCGCCAGCAGCTCGCCGGGACAGGGCAACAATGAGCAGTTCTTC. Encoded protein: CASSSPGQGNNEQFF.

This clone was recorded once. V usage is TRBV11-2 and J usage is TRBJ2-7, with 9 bases lining up with TRBD2. In germline, CDR1 is SGHAT, CDR2 FQNNGV. The CDR3 has 14 amino acids. The trim removed 1 base at V and 3 bases at J, leaving 1 base unmatched. CDR3 region: CASSLGGRDYEQYF. The CDR3 coding sequence is TGTGCCAGCAGCTTAGGCGGGAGGGACTACGAGCAGTACTTC.

With respect to this clone: The same CDR3 arises from other DNA sequences in this sample as well. The chain uses TRBV28 and TRBJ2-3; D gene unclear. The CDR3 contains 14 residues. Trimming stripped 3 bases from V and 0 bases from J, with 7 bases between. Germline V CDR1 and CDR2: MDHEN, SYDVKM. The CDR3 sequence: CASSFTRSTDTQYF. CDR3 nucleotide sequence: TGTGCCAGCAGTTTTACTCGTAGCACAGATACGCAGTATTTT.

This clone showed up just a few times. This sequence joins TRBV6-5 and TRBJ1-1; D unresolved. CDR3 length equals 11 residues. Germline lookup yields CDR1 MNHEY and CDR2 SVGAGI. The V end was cut by 4 bases, the J end by 10 bases, with 10 bases between. The CDR3 loop reads CASSSMDGAFF. The CDR3 DNA reads TGTGCCAGCAGTTCCATGGATGGAGCTTTCTTT.

The rearrangement links TRBV30 to TRBJ2-3, with 9 bases aligning to TRBD2. This CDR3 has 18 amino acids. V lost 4 bases to trimming and J lost 2 bases; unmatched junction nucleotides: 16. Germline V gives CDR1 GTSNPN, CDR2 SVGIG (reference sequence). This CDR3 is CAWTRRMGLAGITDTQYF. The CDR3 region has the DNA TGTGCCTGGACCCGGCGCATGGGTCTAGCGGGGATCACAGATACGCAGTATTTT.

V usage is TRBV21-1 and J usage is TRBJ2-5; no DNA check was done on the table's D call, TRBD2. TRBV21-1 is labeled a pseudogene. The CDR3 extends over 16 amino acids. The CDR3 bases are TGTGCCAGCAGCTACTTTCTTCGGGATCCCAGAGAGACCCAGTACTTC. As protein: CASSYFLRDPRETQYF.